A single sample is the source of the 3 T cell receptor beta chains below, sequenced in a study of tumor-infiltrating lymphocytes in primary liver carcinoma. cDNA specific to TCR beta was made from around 470 ng of total RNA, with a constant-region primer employed for priming. Nested multiplex PCR, run for three rounds with slightly modified ARM-PCR, yielded TCR beta libraries. In the first two PCR rounds, TRBV1-TRBV30 forward primers were paired with a C-beta reverse primer, and each round lasted roughly 10 cycles. MiXCR, applied by TCRdb to the multiplex PCR reads, yields one record per CDR3 protein. The repertoire consists of hundreds of thousands of distinct CDR3 sequences, with more than 55% occurring once and the leading ten covering over 15%. The study extracted blood RNA from unsorted whole blood and also extracted germline DNA. The sample comprised peripheral blood. Source of these receptors: a woman under 40 with primary liver carcinoma and hepatitis B virus infection.

The chain recombines TRBV5-6 with TRBJ2-4; 10 nucleotides line up with TRBD1. CDR1 and CDR2 (germline): SGHDT, YYEEEE. The V gene end was trimmed by 4 bases and the J gene end by 11 bases; junction bases not matched to a gene: 6. The CDR3 loop spans 13 amino acids. The CDR3 spells CASSKGTGDFQYF. The CDR3 nucleotides are TGTGCCAGCAGCAAAGGGACAGGGGATTTTCAGTACTTC.

This chain joins TRBV19 and TRBJ2-3; D unresolved. This CDR3 comprises 15 residues. Germline V gives CDR1 LNHDA, CDR2 SQIVND (reference sequence). Trimming shortened V by 6 bases and J by 2 bases, and 15 bases separated the two germline ends. The CDR3 DNA follows: TGTGCCAGTAGCCCCCGCGGAGCCTACACAGATACGCAGTATTTT. Translation: CASSPRGAYTDTQYF. The full variable domain, its missing parts supplied by reference TRBV19 and TRBJ2-3, is DGGITQSPKYLFRKEGQNVTLSCEQNLNHDAMYWYRQDPGQGLRLIYYSQIVNDFQKGDIAEGYSVSREKKESFPLTVTSAQKNPTAFYLCASSPRGAYTDTQYFGPGTRLTVL.

Details on this clonotype: Since the CDR3 does not end with the conserved phenylalanine or tryptophan, this likely comes from a read error. The CDR3 reads CASSPGRDTEAFI. The CDR3 nucleotides are TGTGCCAGCAGCCCGGGACGGGACACTGAGGCTTTCATT. The chain has TRBV11-2 and TRBJ1-1; TRBD1 might be the D (6 bases). Germline V lookup: CDR1 SGHAT, CDR2 FQNNGV. This CDR3 has 13 residues.